The 31 T cell receptor beta chains below all came from one sample that was sequenced in a study of T cells in localized non-small cell lung cancer. Sequencing used immunoSEQ multiplex PCR; TCRdb keeps in-frame clones, though not all of them. The sample has over 25,000 clones, around 80% seen once. The material was peripheral blood, obtained before any cancer treatment. Receptors originate from a male donor aged 60 or older with stage III squamous cell lung carcinoma.

The genes are TRBV29-1 and TRBJ2-7; 8 nucleotides align to TRBD1. The CDR3 has 12 amino acids. The V gene end was trimmed by 2 bases and the J gene end by 7 bases; junction bases not matched to a gene: 4. Germline values: CDR1 SQVTM, CDR2 ANQGSEA. The CDR3 DNA reads TGCAGCGTTGAACAGGGGGCGCGGGAGCAGTACTTC. This encodes CSVEQGAREQYF.

The chain links TRBV14 to TRBJ2-2, with D possibly matching TRBD2 (7 bases). The V end was cut by 1 base, the J end by 7 bases, with 19 bases between. The CDR3 loop spans 17 amino acids. Per germline, CDR1 SGHDN and CDR2 FVKESK. CDR3 region: CASSQAGGGGFIGELFF. As DNA, the CDR3 is TGTGCCAGCAGCCAAGCCGGCGGGGGCGGATTCATCGGGGAGCTGTTTTTT.

This clone was counted a single time. This chain connects TRBV11-2 to TRBJ2-1; 11 bases match TRBD2. Unmatched junction bases numbered 10, after V lost 5 bases and J lost 10 bases. Germline lookup yields CDR1 SGHAT and CDR2 FQNNGV. This CDR3 region has 15 residues. CDR3 loop: CASSEISGRAREQFF. The CDR3 DNA reads as TGTGCCAGCAGCGAGATTAGCGGGAGGGCCAGGGAGCAGTTCTTC.

The V gene is TRBV7-3, the J gene TRBJ2-2, with D unclear. CDR3 length: 14 residues. Trimming pared 5 bases from V and 4 bases from J, leaving 11 bases between. From germline, CDR1 is SGHTA and CDR2 FQGTGA. The CDR3 spells CASSKESGTGELFF. The CDR3 DNA is TGTGCCAGCAGCAAGGAGTCGGGCACCGGGGAGCTGTTTTTT.

The chain employs TRBV27 and TRBJ2-7; D is unresolved. The germline gives CDR1 MNHEY, CDR2 SMNVEV (reference sequence). V was trimmed by 2 bases and J by 4 bases, leaving 12 bases between them. The CDR3 is 14 residues long. In DNA, the CDR3 is TGTGCCAGCAGTTTAAAGGGATCAATGTACGAGCAGTACTTC. Its translation: CASSLKGSMYEQYF.

This rearrangement joins TRBV10-3 to TRBJ2-5; D could derive from TRBD1 or TRBD2 (7 bases each). The germline V and J ends were trimmed by 5 bases and 2 bases, with 12 bases remaining between them. CDR1 is ENHRY and CDR2 is SYGVKD in the germline V gene. This CDR3 is 14 amino acids long. In DNA, the CDR3 is TGTGCCATCAGTCCAGGGGGGGTGCAAGAGACCCAGTACTTC. Its translation: CAISPGGVQETQYF.

The chain links TRBV7-2 to TRBJ1-2; no clear D gene. This CDR3 region has 13 residues. Looked up from germline, CDR1 is SGHTA and CDR2 is FQGNSA. V lost 5 bases and J lost 8, with 15 bases in between. Here the CDR3 reads CASSTGSQSGYTF. DNA for the CDR3: TGTGCCAGCAGCACCGGGTCCCAGTCCGGCTACACCTTC.

The V call is TRBV9, the J call TRBJ1-1; unclear D gene. Germline CDR1 and CDR2: SGDLS and YYNGEE. Trimming took 2 bases from V and 2 from J, leaving 13 bases between them. The CDR3 is made up of 15 amino acids. CDR3 DNA sequence: TGTGCCAGCAGCGTTTTACACAACCGAAACACTGAAGCTTTCTTT. Translated, it gives CASSVLHNRNTEAFF.

The chain joins TRBV6-6 to TRBJ2-7; D is perhaps TRBD2 (5 bases). Trimming removed 0 bases from V and 6 bases from J, with 12 bases in between. This CDR3 region has 14 residues. CDR1 is MNHNY and CDR2 is SVGAGI in the germline V gene (reference sequence). In DNA form, the CDR3 reads TGTGCCAGCAGTTACTCGAGAGGGAGAGGCGAGCAGTACTTC. Amino acids: CASSYSRGRGEQYF.

The rearrangement links TRBV6-5 to TRBJ1-5; 9 bases map to TRBD1. Germline assignment: CDR1 MNHEY and CDR2 SVGAGI. V shed 6 bases, J shed 1 base, and the junction held 4 bases outside the gene matches. The CDR3 has 15 residues. The CDR3 here is CASRTGGGSNQPQHF. Written as DNA, the CDR3 is TGTGCCAGCAGGACAGGGGGGGGGAGCAATCAGCCCCAGCATTTT.

This clone showed up just a few times. This chain connects TRBV5-4 to TRBJ1-1; 10 bases line up with TRBD1. The CDR3 has 14 residues. Germline values: CDR1 SGHNT, CDR2 YYREEE (reference sequence). J lost 1 base, V lost 4 bases, and 1 base had no gene match. The CDR3, as DNA: TGTGCCAGCAGCAGGGACAGGGGGAACACTGAAGCTTTCTTT. Protein sequence: CASSRDRGNTEAFF.

The chain joins TRBV6-1 to TRBJ2-7, with D perhaps matching TRBD2 (5 bases). This CDR3 region has 15 residues. The V gene's germline CDR1 is MNHNS and CDR2 SASEGT. The germline V and J ends were trimmed by 2 bases and 0 bases, with 11 bases remaining between them. This chain's CDR3 is CASSETTGSSYEQYF. The CDR3 coding sequence is TGTGCCAGCAGTGAAACTACGGGAAGCTCCTACGAGCAGTACTTC.

V gene TRBV6-4 combines with J gene TRBJ2-3; D gene unclear. V was trimmed by 2 bases and J by 4 bases, leaving 13 bases between them. This CDR3 is 15 amino acids long. Germline CDR1 MRHNA, CDR2 SNTAGT. CDR3 region: CASSDRAAAPDTQYF. Written as DNA, the CDR3 is TGTGCCAGCAGTGACAGGGCTGCAGCCCCAGATACGCAGTATTTT.

The rearrangement links TRBV19 to TRBJ2-5; 11 nucleotides agree with TRBD2. The CDR3 contains 16 residues. CDR1 is LNHDA and CDR2 is SQIVND in the germline V gene (reference sequence). The V gene end was trimmed by 1 base and the J gene end by 5 bases; junction bases not matched to a gene: 6. CDR3 protein: CASSIALAGGRETQYF. Here the CDR3 DNA reads TGTGCCAGTAGTATAGCCCTAGCGGGAGGCCGGGAGACCCAGTACTTC.

The rearrangement links TRBV11-2 to TRBJ2-5, with a weak D call TRBD1 (6 bases). The V gene's germline CDR1 is SGHAT and CDR2 FQNNGV. V shed 5 bases and J shed 5 bases, with 12 bases lying between them. The CDR3 totals 13 residues. The CDR3 is CASSRGFLETQYF. DNA for the CDR3: TGTGCCAGCAGCAGGGGGTTTCTGGAGACCCAGTACTTC.

This clone was recorded a few times. The chain carries TRBV20-1 and TRBJ1-1; D might be TRBD1 (5 bases). The CDR3 runs 10 residues. Germline values: CDR1 DFQATT, CDR2 SNEGSKA (reference sequence). Trimming pared 6 bases from V and 8 bases from J, leaving 10 bases between. Here the CDR3 DNA reads TGCAGTGCCGGACACTCCGAAGCTTTCTTT. Protein product: CSAGHSEAFF.

The V gene is TRBV7-6, the J gene TRBJ2-2; 9 bases fit TRBD2. In germline, CDR1 is SGHVS, CDR2 FNYEAQ. This CDR3 has 16 amino acids. With V trimmed by 4 bases and J by 6 bases, 9 bases remained unmatched. CDR3 amino acids: CASSSIAGEIAGELFF. In nucleotides, the CDR3 is TGTGCCAGCAGCTCCATAGCGGGAGAAATAGCCGGGGAGCTGTTTTTT.

The V and J genes are TRBV7-8 and TRBJ2-1; the match to TRBD2 covers 9 bases. Germline V gene sequence: CDR1 SGHVS, CDR2 FQNEAQ. This CDR3 region has 17 residues. The junction had 12 bases not matched to a gene; V was cut back by 5 bases and J by 4 bases. CDR3 DNA: TGTGCCAGCAGCCTCTCCGGGCTAGCGGGAAGGTACAATGAGCAGTTCTTC. This codes for CASSLSGLAGRYNEQFF.

This clone came up a few times. The chain links TRBV18 to TRBJ1-6; 7 bases agree with TRBD1. Trimming at V came to 5 bases and at J to 2 bases, leaving 6 bases not matched to a gene. The germline gives CDR1 KGHSH, CDR2 LQKENI. The CDR3 is 16 residues long. In DNA form, the CDR3 reads TGTGCCAGCTCAAACAGGGGCGTCACCTATAATTCACCCCTCCACTTT. Residues: CASSNRGVTYNSPLHF.

This clone was seen a handful of times. The chain employs TRBV7-9 and TRBJ2-5; TRBD2 matches at 9 bases. Per the germline V gene, CDR1 is SEHNR and CDR2 is FQNEAQ (reference sequence). The CDR3 is 15 amino acids. V was pared by 4 bases and J by 8 bases, with 11 bases of the junction left unmatched. CDR3 loop: CASSWGGLASFTQYF. CDR3 bases: TGTGCCAGCAGCTGGGGGGGACTAGCATCTTTTACCCAGTACTTC.

The V and J genes are TRBV30 and TRBJ2-1; TRBD2 aligns across 10 bases. CDR1 is GTSNPN and CDR2 is SVGIG in the germline V gene (reference sequence). This CDR3 is 16 amino acids long. V was pared by 2 bases and J by 3 bases, with 7 bases of the junction left unmatched. The CDR3, as DNA: TGTGCCTGGAGTTTAACGGGACTAGCGAACTACAATGAGCAGTTCTTC. Translation gives CAWSLTGLANYNEQFF.

The chain joins TRBV5-1 to TRBJ2-7, with D unclear. V was cut by 3 bases and J by 4 bases, with 5 bases left in between. The CDR3 covers 11 residues. The germline V gene has CDR1 SGHRS and CDR2 YFSETQ. Written as DNA, the CDR3 is TGCGCCAGCAGCTCTGGTTACGAGCAGTACTTC. Translating it yields CASSSGYEQYF.

The chain combines TRBV5-4 with TRBJ2-3, with 11 bases matching TRBD2. V shed 7 bases, J shed 3 bases, and the junction held 1 base outside the gene matches. This CDR3 contains 13 residues. Germline-derived CDR1 and CDR2 are SGHNT and YYREEE (reference sequence). The DNA for the CDR3 is TGTGCCAGCTCTAGCGGGAGGACAGATACGCAGTATTTT. Amino acids: CASSSGRTDTQYF.

The chain employs TRBV19 and TRBJ1-1; tentatively, D is TRBD1 (5 bases). Looked up from germline, CDR1 is LNHDA and CDR2 is SQIVND (reference sequence). The CDR3 contains 14 residues. Trimming removed 6 bases at V and 4 bases at J, with 15 bases between. The CDR3 loop reads CASRPAGVGTEAFF. CDR3 DNA: TGTGCCAGTAGACCCGCGGGGGTAGGCACTGAAGCTTTCTTT.

The genes are TRBV20-1 and TRBJ2-7; no reliable D call. The V end lost 1 base, the J end lost 5 bases, and 6 bases lay between the germline ends. Germline values: CDR1 DFQATT, CDR2 SNEGSKA (reference sequence). There are 11 residues in the CDR3. This CDR3 is CSARGLNEQYF. In DNA form, the CDR3 reads TGCAGTGCTAGAGGGCTAAACGAGCAGTACTTC.

V gene TRBV7-8 combines with J gene TRBJ1-1; perhaps TRBD1 as D (6 bases). The germline V gene has CDR1 SGHVS and CDR2 FQNEAQ. This CDR3 region has 16 residues. V lost 4 bases and J lost 9, with 24 bases in between. The CDR3 nucleotides read TGTGCCAGCAGCTCGGGGGCCGAACGTACGACTCAAAAAGCTTTCTTT. Translation gives CASSSGAERTTQKAFF.

This clone has more than one count but fewer than ten. The genes are TRBV7-2 and TRBJ2-3; 15 nucleotides agree with TRBD2. The CDR3 is made up of 19 amino acids. In germline, CDR1 is SGHTA, CDR2 FQGNSA. Trimming at V came to 2 bases and at J to 3 bases, leaving 9 bases not matched to a gene. CDR3 bases: TGTGCCAGCAGCTTACCCAGGACTAGCGGGAGGGCCATTACAGATACGCAGTATTTT. This encodes CASSLPRTSGRAITDTQYF.

The chain combines TRBV27 with TRBJ2-2, with a possible D match to TRBD2 (6 bases). The CDR3 spans 16 residues. Trimming removed 6 bases at V and 7 bases at J, with 21 bases between. Per the germline V gene, CDR1 is MNHEY and CDR2 is SMNVEV (reference sequence). The CDR3 nucleotides are TGTGCCAGCAGCGTCTCATGGGACTCAGCGAGCGGGGAGCTGTTTTTT. The encoded protein is CASSVSWDSASGELFF.

This chain links TRBV7-2 with TRBJ2-5, with D tentatively TRBD2 (7 bases). Trimming removed 5 bases at V and 9 bases at J, with 22 bases between. The CDR3 covers 15 residues. Germline-derived CDR1 and CDR2 are SGHTA and FQGNSA. CDR3 region: CASSESDSLRGSQYF. Here the CDR3 DNA reads TGTGCCAGCAGCGAATCGGACAGCCTGCGGGGGTCCCAGTACTTC.

This clone was seen more than once but under ten times. The J gene is TRBJ2-1, the V gene TRBV10-3; 7 bases fit TRBD2. Looked up from germline, CDR1 is ENHRY and CDR2 is SYGVKD. V gave up 8 bases and J gave up 8 bases; unmatched junction bases: 6. This CDR3 is built from 12 residues. CDR3: CAIGLGEDEQFF. In nucleotides, the CDR3 is TGTGCCATCGGACTAGGGGAGGATGAGCAGTTCTTC.

The gene calls are TRBV28 and TRBJ2-1; 8 nucleotides match TRBD2. The trim removed 2 bases at V and 5 bases at J, leaving 8 bases unmatched. Germline CDR1 MDHEN, CDR2 SYDVKM. The CDR3 spans 16 residues. CDR3 protein: CASSLAFLAGNNEQFF. As DNA, the CDR3 is TGTGCCAGCAGTTTAGCATTTCTAGCGGGCAACAATGAGCAGTTCTTC. The full variable domain, its missing parts supplied by reference TRBV28 and TRBJ2-1, is DVKVTQSSRYLVKRTGEKVFLECVQDMDHENMFWYRQDPGLGLRLIYFSYDVKMKEKGDIPEGYSVSREKKERFSLILESASTNQTSMYLCASSLAFLAGNNEQFFGPGTRLTVL.